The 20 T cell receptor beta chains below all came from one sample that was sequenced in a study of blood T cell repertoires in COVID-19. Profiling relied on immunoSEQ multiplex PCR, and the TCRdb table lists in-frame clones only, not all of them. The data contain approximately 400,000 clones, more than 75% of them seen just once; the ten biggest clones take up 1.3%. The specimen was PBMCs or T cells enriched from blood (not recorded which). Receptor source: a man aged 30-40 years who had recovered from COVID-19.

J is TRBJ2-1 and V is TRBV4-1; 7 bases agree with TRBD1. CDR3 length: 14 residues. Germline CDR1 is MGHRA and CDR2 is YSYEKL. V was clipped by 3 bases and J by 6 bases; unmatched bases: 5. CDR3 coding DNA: TGCGCCAGCAGCCAGACAGGGCAAATCAATGAGCAGTTCTTC. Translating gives CASSQTGQINEQFF.

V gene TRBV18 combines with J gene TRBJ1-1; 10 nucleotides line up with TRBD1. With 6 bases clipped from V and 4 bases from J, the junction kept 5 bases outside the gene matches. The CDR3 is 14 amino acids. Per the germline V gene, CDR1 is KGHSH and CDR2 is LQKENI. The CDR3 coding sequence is TGTGCCAGCTCGACGGACAGGGGGAGCACTGAAGCTTTCTTT. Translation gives CASSTDRGSTEAFF.

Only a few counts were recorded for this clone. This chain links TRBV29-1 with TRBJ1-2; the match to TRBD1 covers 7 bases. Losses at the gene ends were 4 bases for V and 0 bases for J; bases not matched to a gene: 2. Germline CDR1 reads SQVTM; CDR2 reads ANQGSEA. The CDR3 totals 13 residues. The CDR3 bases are TGCAGCGTTGCAGGGGGAGCTAACTATGGCTACACCTTC. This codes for CSVAGGANYGYTF. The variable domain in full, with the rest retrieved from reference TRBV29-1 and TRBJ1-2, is SAVISQKPSRDICQRGTSLTIQCQVDSQVTMMFWYRQQPGQSLTLIATANQGSEATYESGFVIDKFPISRPNLTFSTLTVSNMSPEDSSIYLCSVAGGANYGYTFGSGTRLTVV.

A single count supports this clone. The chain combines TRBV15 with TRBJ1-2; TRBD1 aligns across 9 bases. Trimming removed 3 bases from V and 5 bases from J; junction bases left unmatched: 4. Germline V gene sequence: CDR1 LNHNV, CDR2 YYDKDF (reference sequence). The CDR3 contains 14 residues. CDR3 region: CATSRTGGLYGYTF. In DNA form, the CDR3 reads TGTGCCACCAGCAGGACAGGGGGATTGTATGGCTACACCTTC.

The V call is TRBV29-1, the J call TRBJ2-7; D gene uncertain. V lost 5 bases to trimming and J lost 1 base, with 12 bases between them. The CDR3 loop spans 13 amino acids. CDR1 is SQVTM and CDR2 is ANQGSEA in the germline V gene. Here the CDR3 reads CSVTSPPSYEQYF. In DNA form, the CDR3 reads TGCAGCGTTACTTCTCCCCCATCCTACGAGCAGTACTTC.

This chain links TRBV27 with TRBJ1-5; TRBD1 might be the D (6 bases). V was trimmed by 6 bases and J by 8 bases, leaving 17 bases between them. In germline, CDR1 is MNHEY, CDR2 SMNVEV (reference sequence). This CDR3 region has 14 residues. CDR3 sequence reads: CASSRTAGWEPQHF. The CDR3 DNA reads TGTGCCAGCAGCCGGACAGCTGGGTGGGAGCCCCAGCATTTT.

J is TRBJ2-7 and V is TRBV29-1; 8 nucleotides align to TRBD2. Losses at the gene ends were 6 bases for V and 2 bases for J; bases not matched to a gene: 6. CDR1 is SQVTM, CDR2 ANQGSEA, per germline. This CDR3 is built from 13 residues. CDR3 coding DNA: TGCAGCGTCCCCCGGGAGGGCGCCTACGAGCAGTACTTC. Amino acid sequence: CSVPREGAYEQYF.

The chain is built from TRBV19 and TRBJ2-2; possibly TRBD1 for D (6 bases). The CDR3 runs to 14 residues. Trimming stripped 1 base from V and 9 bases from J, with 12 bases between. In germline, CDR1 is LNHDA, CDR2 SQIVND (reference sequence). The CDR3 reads CASSIVTGYRELFF. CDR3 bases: TGTGCCAGTAGTATAGTCACAGGGTACCGGGAGCTGTTTTTT.

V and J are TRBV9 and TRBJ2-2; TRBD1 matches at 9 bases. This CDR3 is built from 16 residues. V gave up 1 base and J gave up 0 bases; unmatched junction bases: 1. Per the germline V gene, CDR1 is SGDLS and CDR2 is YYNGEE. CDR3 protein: CASSVRTGANTGELFF. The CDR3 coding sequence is TGTGCCAGCAGCGTAAGGACAGGGGCGAACACCGGGGAGCTGTTTTTT.

Here the CDR3 DNA reads TGTGCCAGCTCAACCGGACAGGGGATGGGGGACACTGAAGCTTTCTTT. Protein product: CASSTGQGMGDTEAFF. The chain carries TRBV18 and TRBJ1-1; 9 nucleotides align to TRBD1. There are 16 residues in the CDR3. V gave up 5 bases and J gave up 3 bases; unmatched junction bases: 10. Germline CDR1 reads KGHSH; CDR2 reads LQKENI.

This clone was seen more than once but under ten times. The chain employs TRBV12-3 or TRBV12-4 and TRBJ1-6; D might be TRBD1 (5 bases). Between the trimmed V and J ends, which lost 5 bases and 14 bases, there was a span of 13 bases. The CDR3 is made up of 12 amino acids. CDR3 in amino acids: CASSPQGRSLHF. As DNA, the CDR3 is TGTGCCAGCAGTCCCCAGGGTCGGTCCCTCCACTTT.

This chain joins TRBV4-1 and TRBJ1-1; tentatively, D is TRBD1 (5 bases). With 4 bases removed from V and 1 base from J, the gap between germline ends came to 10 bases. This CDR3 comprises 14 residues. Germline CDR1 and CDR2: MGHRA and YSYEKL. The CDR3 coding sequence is TGCGCCAGCAGCCTACAGACAGAGAACACTGAAGCTTTCTTT. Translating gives CASSLQTENTEAFF.

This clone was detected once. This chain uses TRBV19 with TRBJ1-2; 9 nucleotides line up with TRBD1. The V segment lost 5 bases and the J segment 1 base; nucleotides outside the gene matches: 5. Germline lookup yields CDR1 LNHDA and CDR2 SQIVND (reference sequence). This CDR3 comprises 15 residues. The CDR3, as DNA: TGTGCCAGTAGTTCTGGACAGGGGCTTAACTATGGCTACACCTTC. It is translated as CASSSGQGLNYGYTF.

The CDR3 DNA follows: TGTGCCAGTAGAGGAGACCCTGGGGGCACGGGCTATGGCTACACCTTC. Amino acids: CASRGDPGGTGYGYTF. The chain links TRBV19 to TRBJ1-2; D is possibly TRBD1 (6 bases). Germline CDR1 reads LNHDA; CDR2 reads SQIVND (reference sequence). V lost 6 bases to trimming and J lost 4 bases, with 21 bases between them. The CDR3 spans 16 residues.

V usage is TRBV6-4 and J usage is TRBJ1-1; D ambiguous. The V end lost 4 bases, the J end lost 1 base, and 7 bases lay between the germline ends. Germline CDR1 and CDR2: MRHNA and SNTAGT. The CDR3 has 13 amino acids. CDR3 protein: CASSASGNTEAFF. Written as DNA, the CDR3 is TGTGCCAGCAGTGCGTCCGGGAACACTGAAGCTTTCTTT.

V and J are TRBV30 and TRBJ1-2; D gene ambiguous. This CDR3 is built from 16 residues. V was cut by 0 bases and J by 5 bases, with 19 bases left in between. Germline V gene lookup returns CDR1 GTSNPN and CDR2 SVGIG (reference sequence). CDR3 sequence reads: CAWSVGPRAGRYGYTF. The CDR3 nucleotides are TGTGCCTGGAGTGTGGGCCCTCGGGCGGGGAGGTATGGCTACACCTTC.

CDR3 sequence: CASSLTLGTGGHGYTF. The CDR3 coding sequence is TGTGCCAGCAGCTTAACCCTTGGGACAGGGGGCCATGGCTACACCTTC. The rearrangement joins TRBV7-9 to TRBJ1-2, with 12 nucleotides matching TRBD1. Germline CDR1 is SEHNR and CDR2 is FQNEAQ (reference sequence). The CDR3 sequence is 16 residues long. Trimming removed 2 bases from V and 6 bases from J; junction bases left unmatched: 7.

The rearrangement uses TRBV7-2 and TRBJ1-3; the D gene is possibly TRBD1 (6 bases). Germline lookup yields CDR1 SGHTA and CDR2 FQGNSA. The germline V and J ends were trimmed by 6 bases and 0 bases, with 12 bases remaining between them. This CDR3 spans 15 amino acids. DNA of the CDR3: TGTGCCAGCAGAGTGACAGGTTTCTCTGGAAACACCATATATTTT. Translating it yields CASRVTGFSGNTIYF.

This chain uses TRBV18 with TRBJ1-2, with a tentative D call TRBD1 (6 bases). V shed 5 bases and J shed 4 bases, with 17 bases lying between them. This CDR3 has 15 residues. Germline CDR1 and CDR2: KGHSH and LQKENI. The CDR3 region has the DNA TGTGCCAGCTCAAAAGAAGCAGGGGCCATCTATGGCTACACCTTC. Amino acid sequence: CASSKEAGAIYGYTF.

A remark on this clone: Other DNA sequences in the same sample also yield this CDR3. Written as DNA, the CDR3 is TGTGCCAGCTCACCGGGCAGAAACACTGAAGCTTTCTTT. This translates into CASSPGRNTEAFF. V usage is TRBV18 and J usage is TRBJ1-1; no definite D call. Germline loops: CDR1 KGHSH, CDR2 LQKENI. This CDR3 has 13 residues. Deletions cut 3 bases from V and 2 bases from J, with 7 bases between.